The rows below give T cell receptor beta chains drawn from one sample of a study of T cells in Graves' hyperthyroidism and ophthalmopathy. TCRdb redid the calling of the multiplex PCR reads with MiXCR, one entry per CDR3 protein. The data contain around 350,000 distinct CDR3 sequences, approximately 18% of them singletons. The specimen sequenced was blood. These receptors were taken from a woman in her 30s with Graves' hyperthyroidism that later progressed to Graves' ophthalmopathy. Each CDR3 is given with its conserved first and last residue. The D gene is left open where the match is weak. The listing skips clone size in some rows; elsewhere it reads once, few, many or a size class.

NA	TRBV5-8	many	TRBJ1-1	CASSFFGAGTGVFF	NA
NA	TRBV20-1	many	TRBJ2-1	CSARGPGRTYNEQFF	TGCAGTGCTAGGGGCCCGGGTCGAACCTACAATGAGCAGTTCTTC
TRBD2	TRBV28	NA	TRBJ2-7	CASSYQGLAGVEQYF	TGTGCCAGCAGTTACCAGGGACTAGCGGGAGTTGAGCAGTACTTC
NA	TRBV28	many	TRBJ2-5	CASKLPQETQYF	TGTGCCAGCAAGCTCCCCCAAGAGACCCAGTACTTC
NA	TRBV5-5	many	TRBJ2-5	CASSLGGHVGETQYF	TGTGCCAGCAGCTTGGGGGGGCACGTTGGGGAGACCCAGTACTTC
NA	TRBV6-2/TRBV6-3	NA	TRBJ1-5	CASGHHSNQPQHF	TGTGCCAGCGGACATCATAGCAATCAGCCCCAGCATTTT
NA	TRBV28	many	TRBJ1-6	CASRKGGGRGRDSPLHF	TGTGCCAGCAGAAAGGGGGGGGGGCGGGGGCGAGATTCACCCCTCCACTTT
TRBD1	TRBV18	NA	TRBJ2-7	CASSTWTGSNEQYF	TGTGCCAGCTCAACTTGGACAGGGAGTAACGAGCAGTACTTC
NA	TRBV12-5	many	TRBJ1-2	CASGVGHNYGYTF	TGTGCTAGTGGTGTGGGACATAACTATGGCTACACCTTC
NA	TRBV18	few	TRBJ1-6	CASSPLIIQGNNSPLHF	TGTGCCAGCTCTCCGTTAATCATCCAGGGGAACAATTCACCCCTCCACTTT
NA	TRBV20-1	few	TRBJ1-5	CSAILTGTNQPQHF	TGCAGTGCTATTCTGACAGGCACCAATCAGCCCCAGCATTTT
NA	TRBV18	few	TRBJ1-4	CASSPPATVGEKLFF	TGTGCCAGCTCACCACCTGCTACGGTGGGTGAAAAACTGTTTTTT
NA	TRBV12-3/TRBV12-4	many	TRBJ1-6	CASSGTAHSPLHF	TGTGCCAGCAGCGGGACGGCTCATTCACCCCTCCACTTT
NA	TRBV6-2/TRBV6-3	many	TRBJ2-6	CASSYSMSGANVLTF	TGTGCCAGCAGTTACTCGATGTCGGGGGCCAACGTCCTGACTTTC
NA	TRBV18	NA	TRBJ1-2	CASSPWPENYGYTF	TGTGCCAGCTCACCATGGCCCGAAAACTATGGCTACACCTTC
NA	TRBV7-9	many	TRBJ1-2	CASSSSRANYGYTF	TGTGCCAGCAGTTCCTCCAGGGCCAACTATGGCTACACCTTC
NA	TRBV5-8	few	TRBJ2-1	CASRMTQGSLYNEQFF	TGTGCCAGCAGAATGACCCAGGGGTCCTTGTACAATGAGCAGTTCTTC
NA	TRBV6-1	many	TRBJ2-7	CASSELAVDSYEQYF	TGTGCCAGCAGTGAATTGGCAGTAGACTCCTACGAGCAGTACTTC
NA	TRBV27	many	TRBJ1-1	CASSRNRARGEAFF	TGTGCCAGCAGTCGAAACAGGGCTCGGGGTGAAGCTTTCTTT
TRBD2	TRBV20-1	many	TRBJ2-1	CSARDLTSGSNEQFF	TGCAGTGCTAGAGATTTGACTAGCGGGAGCAATGAGCAGTTCTTC
NA	TRBV5-1	many	TRBJ2-7	CASSLGAPYEQYF	TGCGCCAGCAGCTTGGGAGCCCCCTACGAGCAGTACTTC
TRBD2	TRBV19	few	TRBJ2-1	CASSNPLSGNPNEQFF	TGTGCCAGTAGTAATCCCCTTAGCGGGAACCCTAATGAGCAGTTCTTC
NA	TRBV29-1	many	TRBJ1-2	CSAPQDPGGGYTF	TGCAGCGCTCCCCAGGACCCGGGAGGAGGCTACACCTTC
TRBD2	TRBV6-1	NA	TRBJ2-1	CASSERPAGVSYNEQFF	TGTGCCAGCAGTGAACGCCCAGCGGGAGTCTCCTACAATGAGCAGTTCTTC
NA	TRBV6-1	few	TRBJ2-3	CASNTISGGPDTQYF	TGTGCCAGCAACACGATATCCGGGGGGCCAGATACGCAGTATTTT
NA	TRBV4-1	NA	TRBJ1-5	CASSQEEGLGNQPQHF	TGCGCCAGCAGCCAAGAAGAGGGGCTTGGCAATCAGCCCCAGCATTTT
TRBD1	TRBV2	NA	TRBJ1-6	CAYTYQGQGVSPLHF	TGTGCCTACACCTACCAGGGACAGGGAGTTTCACCCCTCCACTTT
NA	TRBV19	many	TRBJ2-6	CASSKGDGANVLTF	TGTGCCAGTAGTAAGGGGGACGGGGCCAACGTCCTGACTTTC
TRBD1	TRBV2	many	TRBJ2-7	CATEDRAHSYEQYF	TGTGCCACCGAAGACAGGGCGCACTCCTACGAGCAGTACTTC
NA	TRBV14	many	TRBJ1-6	CASSQVEESGNSPLHF	TGTGCCAGCAGCCAAGTCGAGGAATCGGGGAATTCACCCCTCCACTTT
NA	TRBV5-1	NA	TRBJ2-2	CASSLGRATSGGELFF	TGCGCCAGCAGCTTGGGCAGGGCAACCTCAGGCGGGGAGCTGTTTTTT
NA	TRBV20-1	few	TRBJ1-6	CSARDREGYNSPLHF	TGCAGTGCTAGAGATCGGGAGGGTTATAATTCACCCCTCCACTTT